Each of the 20 T cell receptor beta chains below was sequenced from the same sample in a study of T cell responses to AZD1222 COVID-19 vaccine. Sequencing used immunoSEQ multiplex PCR; TCRdb keeps in-frame clones, though not all of them. The data contain about 260,000 clones, more than 85% of them seen just once; the ten biggest clones take up 0.55%. The specimen comprised peripheral blood, sampled on day 0 of AZD1222 vaccination. These receptors came from an adult in good health.

This clone was counted between two and nine times. The chain links TRBV29-1 to TRBJ1-2; no firm D call. The CDR3 consists of 14 residues. Trimming removed 2 bases from V and 2 bases from J, with 12 bases in between. Looked up from germline, CDR1 is SQVTM and CDR2 is ANQGSEA. CDR3 DNA sequence: TGCAGCGTTGAACCCCGGGGAGACAACTATGGCTACACCTTC. Amino acid sequence: CSVEPRGDNYGYTF.

The CDR3 nucleotides read TGCAGTGCTAGGGGACAGAACGAGCAGTACTTC. Protein product: CSARGQNEQYF. This rearrangement joins TRBV20-1 to TRBJ2-7, with 7 bases fitting TRBD1. V trimming: 3 bases; J trimming: 5 bases; junction bases outside the gene matches: 1. This CDR3 is 11 amino acids long. Germline loops: CDR1 DFQATT, CDR2 SNEGSKA (reference sequence).

The gene calls are TRBV3-1 (or the pseudogene TRBV3-2) and TRBJ2-5, with 15 bases identical to TRBD2. Germline V CDR1 and CDR2: LGHDT, YNNKEL (reference sequence). Trimming at V came to 0 bases and at J to 3 bases, leaving 2 bases not matched to a gene. There are 17 residues in the CDR3. CDR3 DNA sequence: TGTGCCAGCAGCCAAGATCGGACTAGCGGGGGGGAAGAGACCCAGTACTTC. Translation: CASSQDRTSGGEETQYF.

This clone was seen just once. The chain carries TRBV4-1 and TRBJ1-2; D remains unclear. Per the germline V gene, CDR1 is MGHRA and CDR2 is YSYEKL. The V gene lost 0 bases and the J gene lost 6 bases, with 17 bases spanning the gap. This CDR3 is built from 16 residues. CDR3 loop: CASSQDPEGIVDGYTF. CDR3 nucleotides: TGCGCCAGCAGCCAAGATCCCGAGGGTATTGTCGATGGCTACACCTTC.

This chain uses TRBV9 with TRBJ2-7; D not resolved. The V gene's germline CDR1 is SGDLS and CDR2 YYNGEE. CDR3 size: 15 residues. Trimming cost V 4 bases and J 0 bases, with 14 bases left between them. CDR3 DNA sequence: TGTGCCAGCAGCCCTACAGTCTTAAGCTCCTACGAGCAGTACTTC. Translation: CASSPTVLSSYEQYF.

This clone was seen only once. V usage is TRBV3-1 (or the pseudogene TRBV3-2) and J usage is TRBJ2-1; D could derive from TRBD1 or TRBD2 (5 bases each). CDR1 is LGHDT and CDR2 is YNNKEL in the germline V gene (reference sequence). The CDR3 length is 13 residues. With 6 bases removed from V and 5 bases from J, the gap between germline ends came to 11 bases. This chain's CDR3 is CASSPRGDNEQFF. In nucleotides, the CDR3 is TGTGCCAGCAGTCCTAGGGGAGACAATGAGCAGTTCTTC.

The chain couples TRBV5-1 to TRBJ1-1, with D possibly being TRBD1 (5 bases). The length of the CDR3 is 15 residues. Germline V gene sequence: CDR1 SGHRS, CDR2 YFSETQ. Deletions cut 3 bases from V and 3 bases from J, with 15 bases between. CDR3 in amino acids: CASSSQVGVHTEAFF. The CDR3 region has the DNA TGCGCCAGCAGCTCGCAGGTGGGGGTCCACACTGAAGCTTTCTTT.

The chain joins TRBV5-1 to TRBJ2-3; D is undetermined. The germline gives CDR1 SGHRS, CDR2 YFSETQ. V was pared by 2 bases and J by 13 bases, with 14 bases between. CDR3 length equals 12 residues. CDR3 sequence (DNA): TGCGCCAGCAGCTTCAGACCCGACGCGAAGTATTTT. This encodes CASSFRPDAKYF.

The chain joins TRBV5-4 to TRBJ2-1; 9 bases line up with TRBD1. The trim removed 4 bases at V and 6 bases at J, leaving 11 bases unmatched. This CDR3 has 16 residues. The germline gives CDR1 SGHNT, CDR2 YYREEE (reference sequence). The CDR3 region has the DNA TGTGCCAGCAGCCCCCCCCGGGACAGGGTCGGCAATGAGCAGTTCTTC. Amino acids: CASSPPRDRVGNEQFF.

The J gene is TRBJ2-3, the V gene TRBV6-4, with TRBD2 identical over 12 bases. Germline CDR1 reads MRHNA; CDR2 reads SNTAGT. V gave up 3 bases and J gave up 2 bases; unmatched junction bases: 3. The CDR3 contains 16 residues. The CDR3 nucleotides read TGTGCCAGCAGTGAGGGGACTAGCGGGCCCACAGATACGCAGTATTTT. Its protein product is CASSEGTSGPTDTQYF.

V is TRBV18 and J is TRBJ2-1; 8 bases match TRBD2. CDR1 and CDR2 (germline): KGHSH, LQKENI. V dropped 2 bases and J dropped 9; count of bases not matched to a gene: 12. The CDR3 is made up of 16 amino acids. The CDR3 loop reads CASSPDDGLAGVEQFF. Here the CDR3 DNA reads TGTGCCAGCTCACCAGATGATGGACTAGCTGGGGTTGAGCAGTTCTTC.

V and J are TRBV24-1 and TRBJ2-3; D uncertain. This CDR3 is 12 amino acids long. CDR1 and CDR2 (germline): KGHDR, SFDVKD. V lost 5 bases to trimming and J lost 0 bases, with 2 bases between them. CDR3 sequence: CATSGSTDTQYF. As DNA, the CDR3 is TGTGCCACCAGTGGGAGCACAGATACGCAGTATTTT.

A remark on this clone: The identical CDR3 is also encoded by other nucleotide sequences in the sample. The genes are TRBV20-1 and TRBJ2-7; TRBD1 is a possible D gene (6 bases). V was cut by 6 bases and J by 2 bases, with 8 bases left in between. The CDR3 extends over 11 amino acids. In germline, CDR1 is DFQATT, CDR2 SNEGSKA (reference sequence). The CDR3 bases are TGCAGTGCAAGGGACACCTACGAGCAGTACTTC. Its protein product is CSARDTYEQYF.

This chain connects TRBV30 to TRBJ2-2; D may be TRBD2 (6 bases). V lost 3 bases and J 6 bases, leaving 11 bases between the germline ends. The CDR3 length is 13 residues. The germline gives CDR1 GTSNPN, CDR2 SVGIG (reference sequence). CDR3 nucleotides: TGTGCCTGGAGCCTCAGGGAGGCCGGGGAGCTGTTTTTT. This sequence encodes CAWSLREAGELFF.

The chain recombines TRBV7-2 with TRBJ2-7; 11 nucleotides line up with TRBD1. CDR3 length: 14 amino acids. V shed 5 bases and J 5 bases; nucleotides not matched to a gene: 5. CDR1 is SGHTA, CDR2 FQGNSA, per germline. The CDR3 protein is CASSPDRGRDEQYF. CDR3 coding DNA: TGTGCCAGCAGCCCGGACAGGGGGCGCGACGAGCAGTACTTC.

V is TRBV11-2 and J is TRBJ2-7; D unresolved. Between the trimmed V and J ends, which lost 1 base and 6 bases, there was a span of 10 bases. The CDR3 is 13 amino acids. Germline V gene data show CDR1 as SGHAT and CDR2 as FQNNGV. CDR3 amino acids: CASSLVLGLEQYF. For the CDR3, the DNA is TGTGCCAGCAGCTTAGTTCTGGGTCTCGAGCAGTACTTC.

This clone came up once. This chain uses TRBV2 with TRBJ2-3; tentative D call: TRBD1 (6 bases). The length of the CDR3 is 11 residues. V shed 8 bases and J shed 4 bases, with 7 bases lying between them. The germline gives CDR1 SNHLY, CDR2 FYNNEI. The CDR3 nucleotides read TGTGCCAGCGGGGGCCCAGATACGCAGTATTTT. It translates to CASGGPDTQYF.

The J gene is TRBJ2-5, the V gene TRBV4-1; TRBD2 matches 11 bases. With V trimmed by 6 bases and J by 1 base, 4 bases remained unmatched. CDR1 and CDR2 (germline): MGHRA, YSYEKL. CDR3 size: 15 residues. The CDR3 nucleotides read TGCGCCAGCAGGGCCGGGACTAGCGGCCAAGAGACCCAGTACTTC. It specifies CASRAGTSGQETQYF.

The rearrangement uses TRBV9 and TRBJ2-7; TRBD1 agrees at 9 bases. Losses at the gene ends were 3 bases for V and 1 base for J; bases not matched to a gene: 5. The length of the CDR3 is 15 residues. Germline values: CDR1 SGDLS, CDR2 YYNGEE. The DNA for the CDR3 is TGTGCCAGCAGCGCCCGGACAGGGGAATCCTACGAGCAGTACTTC. Translated: CASSARTGESYEQYF.

The chain employs TRBV6-5 and TRBJ1-6; D not resolved. This CDR3 contains 15 residues. V lost 6 bases and J 7 bases, leaving 16 bases between the germline ends. Germline CDR1 and CDR2: MNHEY and SVGAGI. CDR3 amino acids: CASRYPGSSNSPLHF. CDR3 in DNA: TGTGCCAGCAGGTATCCGGGAAGCTCCAATTCACCCCTCCACTTT.